These 25 T cell receptor beta chains were all obtained from the same sample, sequenced in a study of blood T cell repertoires in COVID-19. Assay used: immunoSEQ multiplex PCR; TCRdb lists only in-frame clones, some missing. The data contain 350,000 to 400,000 clones, 90% of them singletons. Sequencing was done on a sample of peripheral blood. All receptors come from a young man with active or convalescent COVID-19.

The CDR3 DNA follows: TGTGCCAGCAGTTTTGGAGGGGGCCCTGGAGCTTTCTTT. This encodes CASSFGGGPGAFF. The chain carries TRBV27 and TRBJ1-1; 7 bases match TRBD1. The V gene's germline CDR1 is MNHEY and CDR2 SMNVEV (reference sequence). This CDR3 comprises 13 residues. The J segment lost 10 bases and the V segment lost 3 bases, leaving 8 bases of the junction unmatched.

The V and J genes are TRBV20-1 and TRBJ1-1, with D possibly TRBD1 on 6 matching bases. CDR3 size: 11 residues. Trimming took off 7 bases at V and 8 bases at J, with 14 bases between the two ends. From germline, CDR1 is DFQATT and CDR2 SNEGSKA (reference sequence). CDR3 amino acids: CSVTKGGEAFF. In nucleotides, the CDR3 is TGCAGTGTAACGAAGGGGGGGGAAGCTTTCTTT.

This rearrangement joins TRBV2 to TRBJ2-3; D is ambiguous. Germline V gene lookup returns CDR1 SNHLY and CDR2 FYNNEI. The CDR3 covers 11 residues. Trimming shortened V by 5 bases and J by 10 bases, and 10 bases separated the two germline ends. This chain's CDR3 is CASSYDSSQYF. Written as DNA, the CDR3 is TGTGCCAGCAGTTACGACTCCTCGCAGTATTTT.

CDR3 loop: CASRPLDSGRFNEQFF. The CDR3 DNA is TGTGCCAGCAGGCCGCTGGATAGCGGGAGATTTAATGAGCAGTTCTTC. The chain combines TRBV27 with TRBJ2-1; 9 bases are shared with TRBD2. The CDR3 is 16 amino acids. The junction had 13 bases not matched to a gene; V was cut back by 6 bases and J by 7 bases. The V gene's germline CDR1 is MNHEY and CDR2 SMNVEV (reference sequence).

J is TRBJ1-2 and V is TRBV7-9; D call uncertain. V shed 2 bases and J shed 5 bases, with 6 bases lying between them. Germline V gene lookup returns CDR1 SEHNR and CDR2 FQNEAQ (reference sequence). This CDR3 spans 12 amino acids. The CDR3 DNA reads as TGTGCCAGCAGCTTATTACAATATGGCTACACCTTC. Translation: CASSLLQYGYTF. Complete variable domain (other parts from reference TRBV7-9 and TRBJ1-2): DTGVSQNPRHKITKRGQNVTFRCDPISEHNRLYWYRQTLGQGPEFLTYFQNEAQLEKSRLLSDRFSAERPKGSFSTLEIQRTEQGDSAMYLCASSLLQYGYTFGSGTRLTVV.

This clone was counted a single time. The chain joins TRBV29-1 to TRBJ1-2; TRBD1 matches at 7 bases. The CDR3 length is 14 residues. The germline V gene has CDR1 SQVTM and CDR2 ANQGSEA. With 4 bases clipped from V and 4 bases from J, the junction kept 9 bases outside the gene matches. The CDR3 DNA reads as TGCAGCGTTGCATCAGGGGGAGTTCCCTATGGCTACACCTTC. Translated, it gives CSVASGGVPYGYTF.

The CDR3 reads CASSLTGTGDTEAFF. The CDR3 bases are TGTGCCAGCAGCCTTACCGGGACAGGGGACACTGAAGCTTTCTTT. The chain recombines TRBV7-3 with TRBJ1-1; 10 nucleotides match TRBD1. V was pared by 5 bases and J by 3 bases, with 6 bases of the junction left unmatched. There are 15 residues in the CDR3. Germline loops: CDR1 SGHTA, CDR2 FQGTGA. The complete variable domain, with remaining parts taken from reference TRBV7-3 and TRBJ1-1, reads GAGVSQTPSNKVTEKGKYVELRCDPISGHTALYWYRQSLGQGPEFLIYFQGTGAADDSGLPNDRFFAVRPEGSVSTLKIQRTERGDSAVYLCASSLTGTGDTEAFFGQGTRLTVV.

This clone was seen many times. The chain employs TRBV19 and TRBJ2-2; 8 nucleotides match TRBD1. The CDR3 totals 15 residues. Germline loops: CDR1 LNHDA, CDR2 SQIVND (reference sequence). V dropped 6 bases and J dropped 4; count of bases not matched to a gene: 7. The CDR3: CASRAGTGSTGELFF. CDR3 sequence (DNA): TGTGCCAGTAGAGCCGGGACAGGCTCCACCGGGGAGCTGTTTTTT.

This chain connects TRBV4-2 to TRBJ2-5; 10 bases fit TRBD1. V trimming: 4 bases; J trimming: 4 bases; junction bases outside the gene matches: 12. The CDR3 spans 17 residues. Germline values: CDR1 LGHNA, CDR2 YNFKEQ. In DNA form, the CDR3 reads TGTGCCAGCAGCCCAATACCGGGACAGGGGACGGGAGAGACCCAGTACTTC. Its translation: CASSPIPGQGTGETQYF.

This clone appeared a single time. The V call is TRBV4-1, the J call TRBJ2-1, with 8 bases matching TRBD2. Germline V gene lookup returns CDR1 MGHRA and CDR2 YSYEKL. The CDR3 covers 18 residues. With V trimmed by 0 bases and J by 4 bases, 11 bases remained unmatched. As DNA, the CDR3 is TGCGCCAGCAGCCAAGATAACGGGGGGGACGGGTGGTACAATGAGCAGTTCTTC. Translating it yields CASSQDNGGDGWYNEQFF.

This clone appeared once. The chain uses TRBV12-3 or TRBV12-4 and TRBJ2-2; possibly TRBD2 for D (5 bases). This CDR3 is 11 amino acids long. The V end lost 9 bases, the J end lost 5 bases, and 7 bases lay between the germline ends. CDR3 amino acids: CASKRTGELFF. The CDR3 coding sequence is TGTGCCAGTAAGCGGACCGGGGAGCTGTTTTTT.

V and J are TRBV5-6 and TRBJ2-5, with D tentatively TRBD2 (5 bases). The CDR3 contains 15 residues. Germline V lookup: CDR1 SGHDT, CDR2 YYEEEE. Trimming shortened V by 6 bases and J by 5 bases, and 20 bases separated the two germline ends. DNA for the CDR3: TGTGCCAGCATCAAGTTTAGAGGGTCGAAGGAGACCCAGTACTTC. It yields the protein CASIKFRGSKETQYF.

With respect to this clone: Different DNA sequences within this sample yield the same CDR3. The chain's CDR3 is CASSLNPGSTDTQYF. CDR3 DNA sequence: TGTGCCAGCAGCTTAAATCCGGGAAGCACAGATACGCAGTATTTT. V gene TRBV7-3 combines with J gene TRBJ2-3; the D gene is possibly TRBD2 (5 bases). The length of the CDR3 is 15 residues. Germline CDR1 is SGHTA and CDR2 is FQGTGA. Trimming cost V 1 base and J 0 bases, with 8 bases left between them.

This rearrangement joins TRBV6-2 or TRBV6-3 to TRBJ1-1; 9 positions match TRBD1. From germline, CDR1 is MNHEY and CDR2 SVGEGT. The length of the CDR3 is 17 residues. V dropped 2 bases and J dropped 0; count of bases not matched to a gene: 7. The DNA of the CDR3 is TGTGCCAGCAGTTACCCCCGGGACAGGGCGGTGAACACTGAAGCTTTCTTT. Amino acid sequence: CASSYPRDRAVNTEAFF.

This sequence joins TRBV15 and TRBJ1-1, with D hard to call. Trimming took 0 bases from V and 7 from J, leaving 12 bases between them. Germline V gene sequence: CDR1 LNHNV, CDR2 YYDKDF (reference sequence). This CDR3 is built from 14 residues. This CDR3 is CATSREMGRFEAFF. The CDR3 DNA sequence: TGTGCCACCAGCAGAGAAATGGGCAGGTTTGAAGCTTTCTTT.

This clone was seen only a few times. The chain joins TRBV6-2 or TRBV6-3 to TRBJ2-1; 7 bases are a match to TRBD1. This CDR3 contains 13 residues. Germline lookup yields CDR1 MNHEY and CDR2 SVGEGT. J lost 5 bases, V lost 6 bases, and 4 bases had no gene match. This CDR3 reads CASSRDSHNEQFF. DNA for the CDR3: TGTGCCAGCAGCCGGGACAGCCACAATGAGCAGTTCTTC.

V usage is TRBV7-2 and J usage is TRBJ1-2; D is uncertain. This CDR3 has 16 amino acids. V was trimmed by 5 bases and J by 0 bases, leaving 16 bases between them. The germline CDR1 and CDR2 sequences are SGHTA and FQGNSA. Here the CDR3 reads CASSHSAAVTNYGYTF. The DNA of the CDR3 is TGTGCCAGCAGCCATTCGGCGGCTGTGACTAACTATGGCTACACCTTC.

The chain combines TRBV13 with TRBJ1-2; 8 bases fit TRBD1. Germline V gene sequence: CDR1 PRHDT, CDR2 FYEKMQ (reference sequence). V lost 0 bases and J lost 8; bases outside the gene matches: 14. The CDR3 sequence is 17 residues long. CDR3 sequence (DNA): TGTGCCAGCAGCTTAGGCCGATTGGCAGGGGGCGCGAAAGGCTACACCTTC. Its protein product is CASSLGRLAGGAKGYTF.

Comment on this clone: Relative to the germline gene, one junction end is altered; a read error may explain this. The chain links TRBV6-2 or TRBV6-3 to TRBJ1-1; D perhaps matches TRBD1 (6 bases). There are 13 residues in the CDR3. In germline, CDR1 is MNHEY, CDR2 SVGEGT. CDR3 nucleotides: TGTGCCAGCAGTTACACGCTGGGGGCTGAGGCTTTCTTT. Protein: CASSYTLGAEAFF.

The CDR3 sequence is CASSFTAGGTDNEQFF. The CDR3 DNA reads as TGTGCCAGCAGTTTTACTGCGGGGGGCACCGACAATGAGCAGTTCTTC. The chain links TRBV27 to TRBJ2-1; 8 bases fit TRBD2. Losses at the gene ends were 3 bases for V and 5 bases for J; bases not matched to a gene: 9. Germline V CDR1 and CDR2: MNHEY, SMNVEV (reference sequence). This CDR3 region has 16 residues.

The rearrangement links TRBV11-3 to TRBJ1-6; weak D call: TRBD1 (5 bases). With 3 bases removed from V and 13 bases from J, the gap between germline ends came to 13 bases. Germline V lookup: CDR1 SGHNT, CDR2 YENEEA. The CDR3 has 13 residues. CDR3 residues: CASSLFLGGPLHF. CDR3 nucleotides: TGTGCCAGCAGCTTGTTCTTGGGGGGTCCCCTCCACTTT. The entire variable domain, with the rest obtained from reference TRBV11-3 and TRBJ1-6, is as follows: EAGVVQSPRYKIIEKKQPVAFWCNPISGHNTLYWYLQNLGQGPELLIRYENEEAVDDSQLPKDRFSAERLKGVDSTLKIQPAELGDSAVYLCASSLFLGGPLHFGNGTRLTVT.

V is TRBV7-2 and J is TRBJ2-7; 8 bases are a match to TRBD1. V trimming: 5 bases; J trimming: 2 bases; junction bases outside the gene matches: 11. Germline CDR1 reads SGHTA; CDR2 reads FQGNSA. This CDR3 is built from 16 residues. This chain's CDR3 is CASSGRPDRATYEQYF. The CDR3 bases are TGTGCCAGCAGCGGACGACCGGACAGGGCCACCTACGAGCAGTACTTC. Looking up the rest from reference TRBV7-2 and TRBJ2-7 gives the full variable domain: GAGVSQSPSNKVTEKGKDVELRCDPISGHTALYWYRQSLGQGLEFLIYFQGNSAPDKSGLPSDRFSAERTGGSVSTLTIQRTQQEDSAVYLCASSGRPDRATYEQYFGPGTRLTVT.

V is TRBV29-1 and J is TRBJ2-2; D remains unclear. V was clipped by 5 bases and J by 0 bases, with 7 bases between them. The CDR3 has 13 residues. The germline gives CDR1 SQVTM, CDR2 ANQGSEA. The DNA of the CDR3 is TGCAGCGTTCAGGCACCGAACACCGGGGAGCTGTTTTTT. Its protein is CSVQAPNTGELFF.

The V and J genes are TRBV29-1 and TRBJ2-5, with 10 nucleotides matching TRBD2. Per germline, CDR1 SQVTM and CDR2 ANQGSEA. The CDR3 covers 15 residues. V lost 7 bases, J lost 5 bases, and 13 bases stayed unmatched. Here the CDR3 DNA reads TGCAGCGCCAGCGGGAGGGAGGGCAAAAGGGAGACCCAGTACTTC. Translation: CSASGREGKRETQYF.

This chain uses TRBV28 with TRBJ1-2; TRBD1 agrees at 9 bases. This CDR3 spans 14 amino acids. Germline V lookup: CDR1 MDHEN, CDR2 SYDVKM. Trimming took 10 bases from V and 7 from J; bases not matched to a gene: 13. The CDR3 region has the DNA TGTGCCACCACGTTGGACAGGGGCTACGGTGGCTACACCTTC. Its translation: CATTLDRGYGGYTF.